A selection of T cell receptor beta chains follows, all from one sample in a study of graft-versus-host responses after intestinal transplantation. The repertoire was sequenced with immunoSEQ multiplex PCR; TCRdb's copy has only in-frame clones and lacks some. This sample has 7,500 or so clones, with around four fifths found just once. Sequenced here: ileum tissue, sampled around 120 days after transplant. These receptors were obtained from a human patient who received an intestinal transplant, so some T cells may come from the graft donor. Each CDR3 is given with its conserved first and last residue. D genes are given only for firm matches. The size field is filled for only some rows; it gives once, few, many or a size class.

d_call clone_size j_call cdr3_length v_call cdr3_nt cdr3_aa
. . TRBJ1-1 11 TRBV5-1 TGCGCCAGCAGTACCACCGGAGAAGCTTTCTTT CASSTTGEAFF
. . TRBJ1-1 15 TRBV9 TGTGCCAGCAGCGCCCTACCAGGCTGGGGCACTGAAGCTTTCTTT CASSALPGWGTEAFF
. . TRBJ2-4 14 TRBV7-3 TGTGCCAGCAGCTTATATCCAGCCAAAAACATTCAGTACTTC CASSLYPAKNIQYF
. . TRBJ2-3 14 TRBV21-1 TGTGCCAGCAGCCCCAACTTTATGACAGATACGCAGTATTTT CASSPNFMTDTQYF
. . TRBJ1-5 13 TRBV5-1 TGCGCCAGCAGCTTAGAACAGGATCAGCCCCAGCATTTT CASSLEQDQPQHF
TRBD2 . TRBJ2-2 17 TRBV9 TGTGCCAGCAGCTTAAACCGACTAGCGGAGAACACCGGGGAGCTGTTTTTT CASSLNRLAENTGELFF
. . TRBJ1-5 15 TRBV27 TGTGCCAGCAGTGCCGACCCCTATGGCAATCAGCCCCAGCATTTT CASSADPYGNQPQHF
. . TRBJ2-6 15 TRBV27 TGTGCCAGCAGTTTAAGCGGGCTTGGGGCCAACGTCCTGACTTTC CASSLSGLGANVLTF
TRBD1 . TRBJ1-6 15 TRBV11-2 TGTGCCAGCAAATTTGTTGGGACAGGAAATTCACCCCTCCACTTT CASKFVGTGNSPLHF
. few TRBJ2-1 15 TRBV28 TGTGCCAGCACCCTTAGCGCACGGGTGTACAATGAGCAGTTCTTC CASTLSARVYNEQFF
. . TRBJ2-3 11 TRBV29-1 TGCAGCGTGGGGGACACAGATACGCAGTATTTT CSVGDTDTQYF
. . TRBJ2-1 16 TRBV27 TGTGCCAGCAGTTTAAGGCCGGGTGACTTCTACAATGAGCAGTTCTTC CASSLRPGDFYNEQFF
TRBD2 . TRBJ2-1 14 TRBV30 TGTGCCTGGAGTCAGACTAGCGGATACAATGAGCAGTTCTTC CAWSQTSGYNEQFF
TRBD2 . TRBJ2-7 15 TRBV11-2 TGTGCCAGCAGCTTAGTATGGGGACTAGCGAGCGAGCAGTACTTC CASSLVWGLASEQYF
. . TRBJ2-3 14 TRBV30 TGTGCCTTGGGCGAAGGGGGGGGCACAGATACGCAGTATTTT CALGEGGGTDTQYF
TRBD1 . TRBJ1-5 16 TRBV29-1 TGCAGCGTTGCGCAGGGGGCCGGGTCAACGAATCAGCCCCAGCATTTT CSVAQGAGSTNQPQHF
TRBD1 . TRBJ2-2 15 TRBV5-1 TGCGCCAGCAGCTTGCAGGGGGTAGACACCGGGAAGCTGTTTTTT CASSLQGVDTGKLFF
. . TRBJ2-1 13 TRBV7-8 TGTGCCAGCAGCTTAGATCGGGGGAATGAGCAGTTCTTC CASSLDRGNEQFF
. . TRBJ1-5 17 TRBV2 TGTGCCAGCAGTGAAGGCGCCCAGAGCTTTAGCAATCAGCCCCAGCATTTT CASSEGAQSFSNQPQHF
TRBD1 . TRBJ1-2 16 TRBV5-1 TGCGCCAGCAGCTTGTCACAGGGGCGTACTAACTATGGCTACACCTTC CASSLSQGRTNYGYTF
. . TRBJ2-7 16 TRBV7-8 TGTGCCAGCAGCTTAGAATTAGGCTATAGTACCCACGAGCAGTACTTC CASSLELGYSTHEQYF
. . TRBJ1-5 13 TRBV2 TGTGCCAGCAGTGAAGGTAACAATCAGCCCCAGCATTTT CASSEGNNQPQHF
. . TRBJ1-1 14 TRBV29-1 TGCAGCGTTTCAGAGGGCACAACGAACACTGAAGCTTTCTTT CSVSEGTTNTEAFF
. . TRBJ2-7 15 TRBV5-6 TGTGCCAGCAGCTTGCTCCGGACAGTCTCCTACGAGCAGTACTTC CASSLLRTVSYEQYF
TRBD1 few TRBJ1-2 16 TRBV10-3 TGTGCCATCAGTGAGACCAGGACAGGGCTTGACTATGGCTACACCTTC CAISETRTGLDYGYTF
. . TRBJ1-1 14 TRBV11-2 TGTGCCAGCAGCCCCGTGAGGGCGGTAAGTTTCGCTTTCTTT CASSPVRAVSFAFF
TRBD1 . TRBJ1-1 14 TRBV19 TGTGCCAGTAGTATGCGACAGGGGAACACTGAAGCTTTCTTT CASSMRQGNTEAFF
TRBD2 once TRBJ2-7 15 TRBV9 TGTGCCAGCAGCGGAGGACCGGGACTAGGTTACGAGCAGTACTTC CASSGGPGLGYEQYF
TRBD1 . TRBJ1-3 17 TRBV9 TGTGCCAGCAGCGTAGGGGTCGGACAGGGTGGTGGAAGCACCATATATTTT CASSVGVGQGGGSTIYF
. . TRBJ2-3 16 TRBV11-2 TGTGCCAGCAGCTTCCCTTGGGGGCGGAGCACAGATACGCAGTATTTT CASSFPWGRSTDTQYF
. . TRBJ1-1 14 TRBV19 TGTGCCAGTAGTATTACAGGGCGGAACACTGAAGCTTTCTTT CASSITGRNTEAFF
. few TRBJ2-5 15 TRBV10-3 TGTGCCATCAGTGAGTCGATAGCAAACTATGCGACCCAGTACTTC CAISESIANYATQYF
. . TRBJ1-2 12 TRBV5-1 TGCGCCAGCAGCAACGGGGGAGATGGCTACACCTTC CASSNGGDGYTF
. . TRBJ1-1 15 TRBV19 TGTGCCAGTAGTATAGATAATCGCGGGAACACTGAAGCTTTCTTT CASSIDNRGNTEAFF
. once TRBJ1-2 13 TRBV25-1 TGTGCCAGCAGTGAAAAGGCAGGCTATGGCTACACCTTC CASSEKAGYGYTF
. . TRBJ2-5 14 TRBV14 TGTGCCAGCAGCCAAGGAGGAGCGAAACAGACCCAGTACTTC CASSQGGAKQTQYF
. . TRBJ1-1 14 TRBV11-2 TGTGCCAGCAGCTTAGTGAGGCTGAACACTGAAGCTTTCTTT CASSLVRLNTEAFF
. . TRBJ1-4 14 TRBV7-8 TGTGCCAGCAGCCTAACGGAATTAGGGGAAAAACTGTTTTTT CASSLTELGEKLFF
. . TRBJ1-4 13 TRBV19 TGTGCCACAAACAGTGCAACTAATGAAAAACTGTTTTTT CATNSATNEKLFF
. . TRBJ2-7 12 TRBV6-5 TGTGCCAGCAGGGCAGGCGCCTACGAGCAGTACTTC CASRAGAYEQYF
. . TRBJ1-6 13 TRBV5-1 TGCGCCAGCCGAAGCAGTAACAATTCACCCCTCCACTTT CASRSSNNSPLHF
. . TRBJ1-3 16 TRBV2 TGTGCCAGCAGTGTAATGCCGAAGAACTCTGGAAACACCATATATTTT CASSVMPKNSGNTIYF
. few TRBJ1-1 13 TRBV9 TGTGCCAGCACCCTGATAGGAGAAGCTGAAGCTTTCTTT CASTLIGEAEAFF
TRBD1 few TRBJ1-3 14 TRBV5-1 TGCGCCAGCAGCAAGGGACAGCAAGGAAACACCATATATTTT CASSKGQQGNTIYF
. . TRBJ1-2 13 TRBV29-1 TGCAGCGTTGAAGATTTGGGACTCTATGGCTACACCTTC CSVEDLGLYGYTF